This T cell receptor beta chain was sequenced for a study of CD8 T cells in Susac syndrome. Study observations and caveats: The study conceded that relatively few individuals underwent its TCR sequencing and HLA analysis.

With random hexamers, reverse transcription was performed on roughly 0.5 to 1 ug of RNA. Coverage of TCR beta CDR3 amplification by immunoSEQ multiplex PCR extended to 54 Vbeta and 13 Jbeta. TCRdb re-called the immunoSEQ multiplex PCR reads with MiXCR, one entry per CDR3 protein. The sample holds about 120,000 distinct CDR3 sequences, over 95% seen once. As regards this clonotype: Its target is unknown.

The CDR3 loop spans 16 amino acids. Trimming shortened V by 6 bases and J by 0 bases, and 12 bases separated the two germline ends. In germline, CDR1 is SNHLY, CDR2 FYNNEI. Sequencing of TCR beta was carried out in blood CD8+ and CD4+ T cells. The chain recombines TRBV2 with TRBJ2-6; no clear D. The receptor's source is a human donor with Susac syndrome. Sequencing used CD4+ T cells from PBMCs. The CDR3 loop reads CASSPSRSSGANVLTF. The CDR3 coding sequence is TGTGCCAGCAGCCCTTCTAGGAGCTCTGGGGCCAACGTCCTGACTTTC.